One sample yielded the 9 T cell receptor beta chains listed below, sequenced in a study of OX40 agonist ivuxolimab in advanced cancers. Generated by immunoSEQ multiplex PCR, the TCRdb table keeps only in-frame clones and is missing some. Of 99,000 or so clones in the sample, roughly 95% are singletons; the top ten hold around 0.18%. The sequences come from CD4+ or CD8+ T cells sorted from blood, collected in a trial of the OX40 agonist ivuxolimab. The receptor set was obtained from an adult with an advanced solid tumor such as melanoma, head and neck, liver or kidney cancer.

V usage is TRBV5-6 and J usage is TRBJ1-3; D uncertain. Between the trimmed V and J ends, which lost 0 bases and 0 bases, there was a span of 16 bases. Germline values: CDR1 SGHDT, CDR2 YYEEEE. The CDR3 is 18 residues long. CDR3 protein: CASSLVGRWTDSGNTIYF. The DNA of the CDR3 is TGTGCCAGCAGCTTGGTGGGCAGGTGGACCGACTCTGGAAACACCATATATTTT.

This sequence joins TRBV7-2 and TRBJ1-1; TRBD1 matches 8 bases. Germline V gives CDR1 SGHTA, CDR2 FQGNSA. CDR3 length: 14 amino acids. V lost 5 bases and J lost 5; bases outside the gene matches: 7. Written as DNA, the CDR3 is TGTGCCAGCAGCACAGGGGGGACGAGTACTGAAGCTTTCTTT. It specifies CASSTGGTSTEAFF.

J is TRBJ2-1 and V is TRBV12-5; D possibly corresponds to TRBD1 (6 bases). Germline lookup yields CDR1 LGHNT and CDR2 FRNRAP. The germline V and J ends were trimmed by 3 bases and 0 bases, with 18 bases remaining between them. The CDR3 is 18 amino acids. This CDR3 is CASGFLPWDTSSYNEQFF. CDR3 DNA: TGTGCTAGTGGTTTCCTCCCTTGGGACACGAGCTCCTACAATGAGCAGTTCTTC.

The V and J genes are TRBV4-3 and TRBJ2-1, with TRBD2 matching 13 bases. Germline CDR1 reads LGHNA; CDR2 reads YSLEER. There are 18 residues in the CDR3. V trimming: 2 bases; J trimming: 9 bases; junction bases outside the gene matches: 13. The CDR3 reads CASSQRGPGTSGTLEQFF. The CDR3 DNA reads as TGCGCCAGCAGCCAAAGGGGCCCAGGGACTAGCGGGACTCTTGAGCAGTTCTTC.

The chain links TRBV18 to TRBJ2-7; unclear D gene. Between the trimmed V and J ends, which lost 3 bases and 2 bases, there was a span of 5 bases. The CDR3 consists of 12 residues. Germline lookup yields CDR1 KGHSH and CDR2 LQKENI. DNA of the CDR3: TGTGCCAGCTCACCTGAGGCCTACGAGCAGTACTTC. Translating gives CASSPEAYEQYF.

The CDR3 coding sequence is TGTGCCAGCAGCGCCCGACAGGGGGTTGCCGGGGAGCTGTTTTTT. Translating gives CASSARQGVAGELFF. The chain carries TRBV9 and TRBJ2-2, with 9 bases identical to TRBD1. Germline CDR1 reads SGDLS; CDR2 reads YYNGEE. After removal of 3 bases from V and 6 bases from J, the junction contained 6 bases not matched to a gene. The CDR3 runs to 15 residues.

The chain is built from TRBV28 and TRBJ1-1, with 7 bases identical to TRBD1. This CDR3 comprises 13 residues. Germline CDR1 MDHEN, CDR2 SYDVKM. Trimming at V came to 7 bases and at J to 5 bases, leaving 7 bases not matched to a gene. The CDR3 DNA reads as TGTGCCAGCACCCAGGGGGGGGCAACTGAAGCTTTCTTT. Its translation is CASTQGGATEAFF.

CDR3 coding DNA: TGTGCCAGCAGCTCTGGCACGGGGACTGAAGCTTTCTTT. Translating gives CASSSGTGTEAFF. V is TRBV11-3 and J is TRBJ1-1, with D uncertain. The CDR3 sequence is 13 residues long. V was pared by 4 bases and J by 5 bases, with 11 bases between. The germline V gene encodes CDR1 SGHNT and CDR2 YENEEA.

The chain has TRBV18 and TRBJ2-4; D remains ambiguous. The CDR3 has 17 amino acids. Germline V CDR1 and CDR2: KGHSH, LQKENI. Trimming left V 1 base short and J 0 bases short, with 13 bases between. CDR3 region: CASSPLVGVLAKNIQYF. The CDR3 DNA reads as TGTGCCAGCTCACCACTGGTCGGAGTCCTAGCCAAAAACATTCAGTACTTC.